This record covers a single TCR beta chain. Trimming pared 0 bases from V and 1 base from J, leaving 9 bases between. Germline V lookup: CDR1 GTSNPN, CDR2 SVGIG (reference sequence). The CDR3 covers 14 residues. Per the study methods: Quantification of nucleated cells was approximated via reference gene primer amplification. The method was immunoSEQ multiplex PCR; TCRdb's version includes in-frame clones alone and lacks a portion of them. The D gene and trimming were derived from the DNA, and the V and J assignments and clone size from that table. The sample consists of about 83,000 clones, around 90% of them appearing once. The entry originates in a study of blood T cell repertoires in COVID-19. Study-level background: Researchers got acute and convalescent COVID-19 samples from the United States, Italy and Spain. In each case, the material was cDNA or gDNA derived from T cells, B-cell-depleted T cells, or PBMCs.

Material for sequencing was peripheral blood. The chain links TRBV30 to TRBJ1-1; D not certain. This sequence originates from a woman in her forties or fifties with active or convalescent COVID-19. CDR3 nucleotides: TGTGCCTGGAGTGTAGCCCCTAGGAACACTGAAGCTTTCTTT. Protein: CAWSVAPRNTEAFF.